Listed below are T cell receptor beta chains from one sample, sequenced in a study of beta chain features in type 1 diabetes. Sequenced by immunoSEQ multiplex PCR; TCRdb stores in-frame clones only, minus some. This repertoire shows 250,000 to 300,000 clones, about 24% found once; its top ten account for around 0.012%. Sequencing was carried out using naive CD4+ T cells from blood. Every receptor here comes from a woman younger than 45 with type 1 diabetes. Each CDR3 is given with its conserved first and last residue. Each record gives: V gene, J gene, clone size, D gene, CDR3 protein, CDR3 DNA. The D gene is left open where the match is weak. Not every row has a clone size; where given, it reads once, few, many or a size class.

TRBV29-1	TRBJ2-1	.	TRBD2	CSVVGGRGFYNEQFF	TGCAGCGTTGTGGGCGGGAGGGGTTTCTACAATGAGCAGTTCTTC
TRBV25-1	TRBJ2-1	few	.	CASGSSYNEQFF	TGTGCCAGCGGGAGCTCCTACAATGAGCAGTTCTTC
TRBV19	TRBJ2-5	.	TRBD2	CASSMLAGVMETQYF	TGTGCCAGTAGTATGCTAGCGGGAGTAATGGAGACCCAGTACTTC
TRBV29-1	TRBJ2-1	few	.	CSVEAPIAGQYNEQFF	TGCAGCGTTGAAGCTCCTATAGCGGGACAGTACAATGAGCAGTTCTTC
TRBV6-1	TRBJ2-7	once	TRBD1	CAGNRGESSYEQYF	TGTGCCGGTAACAGGGGAGAGTCCTCCTACGAGCAGTACTTC
TRBV18	TRBJ1-2	few	TRBD1	CASSPRQGASSNYGYTF	TGTGCCAGCTCACCCCGACAGGGGGCCTCCTCTAACTATGGCTACACCTTC
TRBV4-2	TRBJ2-1	few	TRBD2	CASSRASGGYNEQFF	TGTGCCAGCAGCCGAGCTAGCGGGGGTTACAATGAGCAGTTCTTC
TRBV9	TRBJ1-5	.	.	CASSVDFGPQHF	TGTGCCAGCAGCGTAGATTTCGGGCCCCAGCATTTT
TRBV20-1	TRBJ2-7	.	.	CSAAIALEQYF	TGCAGTGCTGCAATAGCGCTGGAGCAGTACTTC
TRBV2	TRBJ1-2	.	.	CASMQNTNYGYTF	TGTGCCAGCATGCAGAACACTAACTATGGCTACACCTTC
TRBV7-9	TRBJ1-2	.	.	CASSSGTLYGYTF	TGTGCCAGCAGCTCCGGGACTCTCTATGGCTACACCTTC
TRBV30	TRBJ2-2	.	.	CAWSAVRTLNTGELFF	TGTGCCTGGAGTGCCGTCCGGACTCTGAACACCGGGGAGCTGTTTTTT
TRBV5-1	TRBJ1-1	few	TRBD1	CASSPGQGNTEAFF	TGCGCCAGCAGCCCCGGACAGGGGAACACTGAAGCTTTCTTT
TRBV29-1	TRBJ2-3	few	.	CSANGRYTDTQYF	TGCAGCGCCAACGGGAGATACACAGATACGCAGTATTTT
TRBV9	TRBJ2-1	once	TRBD2	CASSVVGLGMKFF	TGTGCCAGCAGCGTAGTGGGACTAGGGATGAAGTTCTTC
TRBV5-1	TRBJ2-2	.	TRBD2	CASSSFSGSGTGELFF	TGCGCCAGCAGCTCCTTCAGCGGGAGCGGCACCGGGGAGCTGTTTTTT
TRBV7-9	TRBJ1-1	.	.	CASSLTTSVNTEAFF	TGTGCCAGCAGCTTGACAACATCCGTGAACACTGAAGCTTTCTTT
TRBV20-1	TRBJ1-1	once	.	CSPRGVTEAFF	TGCAGCCCTCGGGGGGTCACTGAAGCTTTCTTT
TRBV5-6	TRBJ2-1	.	TRBD2	CASSLLGLAGYNEQFF	TGTGCCAGCAGCTTGCTTGGGCTAGCGGGATACAATGAGCAGTTCTTC
TRBV5-1	TRBJ2-1	.	.	CASSLIGSSYNEQFF	TGCGCCAGCAGCTTGATCGGGAGCTCCTACAATGAGCAGTTCTTC
TRBV7-3	TRBJ2-5	few	.	CASSLTIQETQYF	TGTGCCAGCAGCCTGACAATTCAAGAGACCCAGTACTTC
TRBV4-1	TRBJ2-7	.	.	CASSQPTGAGGSYEQYF	TGCGCCAGCAGCCAACCGACGGGGGCAGGGGGTTCCTACGAGCAGTACTTC
TRBV30	TRBJ2-5	few	TRBD2	CAWNLGGLAGVSETQYF	TGTGCCTGGAACCTCGGGGGGCTAGCGGGAGTTTCTGAGACCCAGTACTTC
TRBV5-1	TRBJ2-5	.	TRBD2	CASSLGVATGGGETQYF	TGCGCCAGCAGCTTGGGGGTGGCGACGGGAGGAGGAGAGACCCAGTACTTC
TRBV18	TRBJ2-5	.	TRBD1	CASSLLGQGKGETQYF	TGTGCCAGCTCACTCCTGGGACAGGGCAAAGGAGAGACCCAGTACTTC
TRBV5-1	TRBJ2-1	.	.	CASSLEALQGTNNEQFF	TGCGCCAGCAGCTTGGAAGCCCTCCAGGGAACCAACAATGAGCAGTTCTTC
TRBV5-1	TRBJ2-1	.	TRBD1	CASSPPGQGTLSEQFF	TGCGCCAGCAGCCCACCCGGACAGGGAACCCTAAGTGAGCAGTTCTTC
TRBV11-2	TRBJ2-1	.	TRBD2	CASSLVESSGRYDEQFF	TGTGCCAGCAGCTTAGTAGAGTCTAGCGGGAGGTACGATGAGCAGTTCTTC
TRBV7-9	TRBJ2-7	few	.	CASSVTRTYEQYF	TGTGCCAGCAGCGTCACTCGTACCTACGAGCAGTACTTC
TRBV30	TRBJ2-5	.	TRBD2	CAWSPLAEETQYF	TGTGCCTGGAGCCCCCTAGCGGAAGAGACCCAGTACTTC
TRBV29-1	TRBJ1-2	few	.	CSAELLYGYTF	TGCAGCGCCGAGCTACTCTATGGCTACACCTTC
TRBV30	TRBJ2-3	once	TRBD2	CAWGLAGPDTQYF	TGTGCTTGGGGACTAGCGGGCCCAGATACGCAGTATTTT
TRBV4-1	TRBJ2-1	few	.	CASRSGYSYNEQFF	TGCGCCAGCCGGAGCGGGTACTCCTACAATGAGCAGTTCTTC